This T cell receptor (beta chain) was recorded in a study of T cells in women clearing cervical HPV infection. Turning to the study itself: Controls gave blood once infection was undetectable; cases at lesion identification.

About this clone: Its antigen is undetermined. The read ends 3 residues before the CDR3 terminus; that terminus is restored from the germline J gene.

V was clipped by 1 base and J by 0 bases, with 16 bases between them. CDR1 is LNHDA and CDR2 is SQIVND in the germline V gene (reference sequence). CDR3 length equals 19 residues. Repertoires were generated with immunoSEQ multiplex PCR, while TCRdb's copy carries only in-frame clones and drops some. This sample's table reports more than 25,000 clones. Study outcomes and limitations: It is unknown whether associations predate infection; no effector/memory or HPV-specific sorting.

The sample taken for sequencing was blood buffy coat. This TCR derives from a woman aged 18 to 75 with a cervical HPV16 infection that either progressed to CIN3+ or cleared (not recorded which). The chain joins TRBV19 to TRBJ2-6, with D maybe TRBD2 (5 bases). The CDR3 DNA, read in part, is TGTGCCAGTAGTATAGGCGCGGGCGGAGAAGACTCTGGGGCCAACGTC. It encodes CASSIGAGGEDSGANV. The CDR3 reads in full as CASSIGAGGEDSGANVLTF.